Listed here are 19 T cell receptor beta chains from one sample, sequenced in a study of blood T cell repertoires in COVID-19. Data came from immunoSEQ multiplex PCR; TCRdb stores just in-frame clones and leaves some out. This table holds about 160,000 clones, roughly 80% found once. Sequenced material: peripheral blood. All receptors come from a man aged 65 to 79 with acute or convalescent COVID-19.

The chain carries TRBV9 and TRBJ2-3; 8 positions agree with TRBD2. Germline V gene data show CDR1 as SGDLS and CDR2 as YYNGEE. The V gene end was trimmed by 0 bases and the J gene end by 7 bases; junction bases not matched to a gene: 7. This CDR3 region has 15 residues. The CDR3 DNA follows: TGTGCCAGCAGCGTAGCCCTCGGCGGGGGGAATACGCAGTATTTT. It yields the protein CASSVALGGGNTQYF.

The gene calls are TRBV7-9 and TRBJ2-2; no reliable D call. This CDR3 spans 11 amino acids. CDR1 and CDR2 (germline): SEHNR, FQNEAQ (reference sequence). V was pared by 2 bases and J by 8 bases, with 3 bases between. Here the CDR3 reads CASSLYGELFF. The CDR3 region has the DNA TGTGCCAGCAGCTTATATGGGGAGCTGTTTTTT.

V is TRBV19 and J is TRBJ1-1; no definite D call. From germline, CDR1 is LNHDA and CDR2 SQIVND (reference sequence). The CDR3 has 15 amino acids. V lost 3 bases and J 10 bases, leaving 21 bases between the germline ends. The CDR3 sequence is CASSISWSDSGGAFF. DNA for the CDR3: TGTGCCAGTAGTATCAGTTGGAGCGATTCGGGAGGAGCTTTCTTT.

The V call is TRBV3-1 (or the pseudogene TRBV3-2), the J call TRBJ2-6; tentative D call: TRBD1 (6 bases). The CDR3 covers 16 residues. The germline CDR1 and CDR2 sequences are LGHDT and YNNKEL (reference sequence). Between the trimmed V and J ends, which lost 0 bases and 1 base, there was a span of 7 bases. CDR3 sequence (DNA): TGTGCCAGCAGCCAAGAAGGGGGATCTGGGGCCAACGTCCTGACTTTC. Its translation is CASSQEGGSGANVLTF.

CDR3 sequence reads: CASSQLAGGSVTDTQYF. CDR3 nucleotide sequence: TGTGCCAGCAGTCAACTAGCGGGGGGGTCTGTCACAGATACGCAGTATTTT. The V call is TRBV27, the J call TRBJ2-3; TRBD2 aligns across 13 bases. V lost 5 bases, J lost 2 bases, and 7 bases stayed unmatched. Germline values: CDR1 MNHEY, CDR2 SMNVEV (reference sequence). This CDR3 has 17 amino acids.

This clone was picked up a small number of times. The chain uses TRBV28 and TRBJ2-7, with 9 bases that match TRBD1. Germline loops: CDR1 MDHEN, CDR2 SYDVKM. The CDR3 contains 17 residues. The trim removed 2 bases at V and 2 bases at J, leaving 10 bases unmatched. CDR3 residues: CASSLTLGQGSTYEQYF. The CDR3 DNA reads TGTGCCAGCAGTTTAACCCTGGGACAGGGATCGACCTACGAGCAGTACTTC.

The chain recombines TRBV4-2 with TRBJ2-6, with unresolved D. Germline V gene sequence: CDR1 LGHNA, CDR2 YNFKEQ. CDR3 size: 15 residues. The V gene lost 2 bases and the J gene lost 4 bases, with 9 bases spanning the gap. This CDR3 reads CASSQRVAGANVLTF. The CDR3 DNA is TGTGCCAGCAGCCAACGGGTGGCCGGGGCCAACGTCCTGACTTTC.

J is TRBJ1-1 and V is TRBV27, with D possibly being TRBD1 (6 bases). CDR1 is MNHEY, CDR2 SMNVEV, per germline (reference sequence). V was shortened by 1 base and J by 1 base, with 10 bases between the two germline ends. This CDR3 contains 15 residues. CDR3 DNA sequence: TGTGCCAGCAGTTTATTATTGGGACAGAACACTGAAGCTTTCTTT. Protein sequence: CASSLLLGQNTEAFF.

The chain recombines TRBV5-1 with TRBJ2-1, with 11 bases lining up with TRBD2. This CDR3 is 17 amino acids long. Germline CDR1 SGHRS, CDR2 YFSETQ. J gave up 3 bases and V 3 bases, and 8 bases lay outside the gene matches. CDR3 in amino acids: CASSSPLAGVGYNEQFF. CDR3 DNA sequence: TGCGCCAGCAGCTCCCCACTAGCGGGAGTGGGCTACAATGAGCAGTTCTTC.

The chain joins TRBV7-9 to TRBJ1-4, with D possibly matching TRBD1 (5 bases). V lost 5 bases and J 1 base, leaving 11 bases between the germline ends. Germline-derived CDR1 and CDR2 are SEHNR and FQNEAQ (reference sequence). The CDR3 contains 15 residues. For the CDR3, the DNA is TGTGCCAGCAGCAAGCCGGGGGGAACTAATGAAAAACTGTTTTTT. Translating it yields CASSKPGGTNEKLFF. The entire variable domain, with the rest obtained from reference TRBV7-9 and TRBJ1-4, is as follows: DTGVSQNPRHKITKRGQNVTFRCDPISEHNRLYWYRQTLGQGPEFLTYFQNEAQLEKSRLLSDRFSAERPKGSFSTLEIQRTEQGDSAMYLCASSKPGGTNEKLFFGSGTQLSVL.

The V gene is TRBV6-1, the J gene TRBJ2-2, with 12 bases identical to TRBD2. The CDR3 runs 18 residues. Trimming removed 1 base from V and 2 bases from J; junction bases left unmatched: 5. Germline V gene lookup returns CDR1 MNHNS and CDR2 SASEGT. The CDR3 loop is CASSEGLAGAGNTGELFF. In DNA, the CDR3 is TGTGCCAGCAGTGAAGGACTAGCGGGAGCGGGAAACACCGGGGAGCTGTTTTTT.

The rearrangement uses TRBV10-3 and TRBJ2-1, with TRBD2 matching over 10 bases. Germline loops: CDR1 ENHRY, CDR2 SYGVKD. The CDR3 spans 15 residues. V gave up 10 bases and J gave up 6 bases; unmatched junction bases: 12. The CDR3 here is CATEETSGLINEQFF. CDR3 bases: TGTGCCACAGAGGAGACTAGCGGGCTTATCAATGAGCAGTTCTTC.

The chain employs TRBV6-5 and TRBJ2-2, with 11 positions matching TRBD1. Germline loops: CDR1 MNHEY, CDR2 SVGAGI. V lost 7 bases and J lost 8; bases outside the gene matches: 6. This CDR3 is built from 14 residues. This CDR3 reads CASIRDRGWGELFF. In DNA form, the CDR3 reads TGTGCCAGCATACGGGACAGGGGGTGGGGGGAGCTGTTTTTT.

The sample holds a few counts of this clone. The V call is TRBV28, the J call TRBJ2-6; D might be TRBD1 (6 bases). With 6 bases removed from V and 1 base from J, the gap between germline ends came to 10 bases. CDR1 and CDR2 from the germline V gene are MDHEN and SYDVKM. This CDR3 spans 15 amino acids. The CDR3 DNA reads TGTGCCAGCAGAGATCAGGGGTCTGGGGCCAACGTCCTGACTTTC. This translates into CASRDQGSGANVLTF.

The chain couples TRBV3-1 (or the pseudogene TRBV3-2) to TRBJ1-6; D is perhaps TRBD1 (5 bases). This CDR3 is built from 14 residues. With 0 bases removed from V and 6 bases from J, the gap between germline ends came to 6 bases. The germline V gene has CDR1 LGHDT and CDR2 YNNKEL (reference sequence). This CDR3 is CASSQEGANSPLHF. The CDR3 bases are TGTGCCAGCAGCCAAGAAGGGGCTAATTCACCCCTCCACTTT.

The chain has TRBV3-1 (or the pseudogene TRBV3-2) and TRBJ2-1; the D gene is possibly TRBD2 (5 bases). This CDR3 has 13 residues. Germline V gene sequence: CDR1 LGHDT, CDR2 YNNKEL (reference sequence). The germline V and J ends were trimmed by 0 bases and 9 bases, with 9 bases remaining between them. The CDR3 spells CASSQDSSAEQFF. The CDR3 coding sequence is TGTGCCAGCAGCCAAGATAGTAGCGCTGAGCAGTTCTTC.

This clone was picked up a small number of times. The chain combines TRBV3-1 (or the pseudogene TRBV3-2) with TRBJ1-2; TRBD1 is a possible D gene (6 bases). CDR1 is LGHDT and CDR2 is YNNKEL in the germline V gene (reference sequence). Between the trimmed V and J ends, which lost 0 bases and 3 bases, there was a span of 8 bases. The CDR3 sequence is 14 residues long. The CDR3, as DNA: TGTGCCAGCAGCCAAGATGACAGGCACTATGGCTACACCTTC. Its protein product is CASSQDDRHYGYTF.

The rearrangement links TRBV4-1 to TRBJ2-5; TRBD1 might be the D (6 bases). Trimming cost V 1 base and J 2 bases, with 8 bases left between them. Looked up from germline, CDR1 is MGHRA and CDR2 is YSYEKL. This CDR3 has 14 amino acids. CDR3 bases: TGCGCCAGCAGCCAAGGGACAGAGCAAGAGACCCAGTACTTC. It codes for CASSQGTEQETQYF.

The rearrangement uses TRBV6-1 and TRBJ2-2; TRBD2 agrees at 7 bases. With V trimmed by 3 bases and J by 1 base, 11 bases remained unmatched. The CDR3 loop spans 18 amino acids. Germline CDR1 and CDR2: MNHNS and SASEGT. CDR3 sequence reads: CASSDVLAVSWNTGELFF. Written as DNA, the CDR3 is TGTGCCAGCAGTGACGTTCTAGCGGTTTCATGGAACACCGGGGAGCTGTTTTTT.